This TCR beta chain was captured in a study of control samples from healthy donors and cancer patients. CDR3 length: 13 amino acids. The germline gives CDR1 MNHEY, CDR2 SVGAGI. V lost 8 bases and J 4 bases, leaving 14 bases between the germline ends. Profiled with immunoSEQ multiplex PCR; TCRdb holds only in-frame clones, not every one. The sample includes 350,000 to 450,000 clones, more than 80% seen only once; the top ten take 6% to 7%. This clone was seen only once. What was sequenced was PBMCs. J is TRBJ1-1 and V is TRBV6-5; no clear D gene. The clonotype was recovered from a man between 40 and 49 years old with head and neck cancer. CDR3 amino acids: CASGLPSGTEAFF. For the CDR3, the DNA is TGTGCCAGCGGGCTCCCTTCGGGCACTGAAGCTTTCTTT.